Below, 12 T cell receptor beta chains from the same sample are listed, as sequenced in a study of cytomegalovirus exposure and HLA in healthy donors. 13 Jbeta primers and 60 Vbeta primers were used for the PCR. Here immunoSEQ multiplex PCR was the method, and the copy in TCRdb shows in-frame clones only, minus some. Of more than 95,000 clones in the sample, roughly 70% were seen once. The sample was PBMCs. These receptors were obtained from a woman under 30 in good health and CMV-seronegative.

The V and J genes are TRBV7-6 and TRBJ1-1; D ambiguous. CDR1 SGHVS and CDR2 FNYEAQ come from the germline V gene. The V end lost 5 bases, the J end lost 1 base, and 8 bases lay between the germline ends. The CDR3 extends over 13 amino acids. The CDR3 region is CASSNSKNTEAFF. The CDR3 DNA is TGTGCCAGCAGCAATAGTAAGAACACTGAAGCTTTCTTT. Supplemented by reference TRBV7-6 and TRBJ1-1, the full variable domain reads GAGVSQSPRYKVTKRGQDVALRCDPISGHVSLYWYRQALGQGPEFLTYFNYEAQQDKSGLPNDRFSAERPEGSISTLTIQRTEQRDSAMYRCASSNSKNTEAFFGQGTRLTVV.

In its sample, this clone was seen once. CDR3 nucleotide sequence: TGTGCCAGCAGTTTACAGGGAGCCCTGGGACAGGGAAGCTCGGTACAGCCCCAGCATTTT. The encoded protein is CASSLQGALGQGSSVQPQHF. This chain links TRBV28 with TRBJ1-5, with 9 bases that match TRBD1. The CDR3 has 20 amino acids. The junction had 21 bases not matched to a gene; V was cut back by 2 bases and J by 7 bases. The V gene's germline CDR1 is MDHEN and CDR2 SYDVKM.

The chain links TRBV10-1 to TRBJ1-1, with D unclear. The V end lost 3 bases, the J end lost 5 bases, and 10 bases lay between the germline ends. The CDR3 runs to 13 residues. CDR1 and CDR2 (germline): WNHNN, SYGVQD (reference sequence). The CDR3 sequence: CASSDPGWTEAFF. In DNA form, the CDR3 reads TGCGCCAGCAGTGACCCGGGGTGGACTGAAGCTTTCTTT.

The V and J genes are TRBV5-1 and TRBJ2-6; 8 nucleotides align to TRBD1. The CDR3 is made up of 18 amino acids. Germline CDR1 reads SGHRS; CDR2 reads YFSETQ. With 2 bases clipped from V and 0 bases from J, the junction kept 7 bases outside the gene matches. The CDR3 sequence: CASSFQGASTSGANVLTF. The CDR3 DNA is TGCGCCAGCAGCTTTCAGGGGGCCTCCACCTCTGGGGCCAACGTCCTGACTTTC.

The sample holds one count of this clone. DNA for the CDR3: TGTGCCAGCAGCCGAAGAGGGGCAGGGGGCCCACCCTACGAGCAGTACTTC. Translation gives CASSRRGAGGPPYEQYF. V usage is TRBV21-1 and J usage is TRBJ2-7; TRBD1 is taken as the D call from the table, unchecked against the DNA. TRBV21-1 is tagged as a pseudogene. The length of the CDR3 is 17 residues.

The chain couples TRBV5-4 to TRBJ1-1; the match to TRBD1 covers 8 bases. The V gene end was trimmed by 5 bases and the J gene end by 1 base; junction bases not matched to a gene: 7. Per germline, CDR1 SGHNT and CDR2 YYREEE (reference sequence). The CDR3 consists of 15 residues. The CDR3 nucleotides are TGTGCCAGCAGACCAGGGGGCGGCGAGAACACTGAAGCTTTCTTT. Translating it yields CASRPGGGENTEAFF.

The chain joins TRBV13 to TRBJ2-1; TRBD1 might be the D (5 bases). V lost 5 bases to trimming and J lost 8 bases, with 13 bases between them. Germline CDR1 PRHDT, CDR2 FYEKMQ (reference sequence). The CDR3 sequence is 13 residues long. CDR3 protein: CASSPSDSDEQFF. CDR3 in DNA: TGTGCCAGCAGCCCCTCCGACAGCGATGAGCAGTTCTTC.

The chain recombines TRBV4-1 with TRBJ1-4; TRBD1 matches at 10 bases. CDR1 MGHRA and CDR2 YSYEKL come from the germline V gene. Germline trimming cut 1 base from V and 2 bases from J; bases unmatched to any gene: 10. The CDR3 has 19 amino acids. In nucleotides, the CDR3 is TGCGCCAGCAGCCAAGGGTTCGACAGGGGGCTCAGGACTAATGAAAAACTGTTTTTT. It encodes CASSQGFDRGLRTNEKLFF.

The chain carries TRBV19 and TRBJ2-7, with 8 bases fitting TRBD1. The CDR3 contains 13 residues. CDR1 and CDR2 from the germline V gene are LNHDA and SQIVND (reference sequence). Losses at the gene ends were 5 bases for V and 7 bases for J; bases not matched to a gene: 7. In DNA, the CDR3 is TGTGCCAGTAGTGATCAGGGGGCATGGGAGCAGTACTTC. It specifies CASSDQGAWEQYF.

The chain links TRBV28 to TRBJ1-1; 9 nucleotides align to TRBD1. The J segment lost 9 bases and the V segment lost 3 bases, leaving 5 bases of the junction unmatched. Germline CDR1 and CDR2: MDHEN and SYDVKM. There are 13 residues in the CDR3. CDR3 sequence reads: CASSFPGTGKAFF. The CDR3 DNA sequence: TGTGCCAGCAGTTTCCCCGGGACAGGGAAAGCTTTCTTT.

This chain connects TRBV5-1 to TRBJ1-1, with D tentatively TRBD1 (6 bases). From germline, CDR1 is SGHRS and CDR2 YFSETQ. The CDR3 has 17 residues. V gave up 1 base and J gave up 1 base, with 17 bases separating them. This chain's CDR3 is CASSLPETGTSNTEAFF. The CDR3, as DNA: TGCGCCAGCAGCTTGCCAGAGACCGGGACATCGAACACTGAAGCTTTCTTT. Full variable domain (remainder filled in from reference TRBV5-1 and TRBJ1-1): KAGVTQTPRYLIKTRGQQVTLSCSPISGHRSVSWYQQTPGQGLQFLFEYFSETQRNKGNFPGRFSGRQFSNSRSEMNVSTLELGDSALYLCASSLPETGTSNTEAFFGQGTRLTVV.

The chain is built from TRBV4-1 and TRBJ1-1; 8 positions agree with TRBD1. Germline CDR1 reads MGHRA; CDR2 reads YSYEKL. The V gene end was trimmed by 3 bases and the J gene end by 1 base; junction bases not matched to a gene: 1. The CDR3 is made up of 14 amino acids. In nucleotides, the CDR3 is TGCGCCAGCAGCCACGACAGGGGGAACACTGAAGCTTTCTTT. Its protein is CASSHDRGNTEAFF.